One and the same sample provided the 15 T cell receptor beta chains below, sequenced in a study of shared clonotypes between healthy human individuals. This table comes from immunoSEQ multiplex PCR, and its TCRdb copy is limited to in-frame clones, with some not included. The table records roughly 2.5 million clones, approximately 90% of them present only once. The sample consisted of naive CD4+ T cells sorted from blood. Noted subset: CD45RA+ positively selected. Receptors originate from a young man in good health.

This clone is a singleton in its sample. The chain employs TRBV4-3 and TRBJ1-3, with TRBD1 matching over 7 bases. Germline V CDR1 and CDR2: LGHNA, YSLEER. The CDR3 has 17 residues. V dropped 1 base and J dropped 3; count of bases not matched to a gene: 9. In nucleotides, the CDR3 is TGCGCCAGCAGCCAAGGCGCCAGGGGGTTCATTGGAAACACCATATATTTT. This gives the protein CASSQGARGFIGNTIYF.

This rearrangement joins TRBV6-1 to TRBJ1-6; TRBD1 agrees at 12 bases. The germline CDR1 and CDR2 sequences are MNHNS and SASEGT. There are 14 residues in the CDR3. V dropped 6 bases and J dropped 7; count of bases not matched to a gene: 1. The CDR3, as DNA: TGTGCCAGCAGGGGACAGGGGGCAAATTCACCCCTCCACTTT. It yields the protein CASRGQGANSPLHF.

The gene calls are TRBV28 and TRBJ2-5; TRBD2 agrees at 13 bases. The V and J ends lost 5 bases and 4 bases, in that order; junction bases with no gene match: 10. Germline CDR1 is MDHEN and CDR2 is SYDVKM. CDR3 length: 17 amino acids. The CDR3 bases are TGTGCCAGCAGTCTGACTAGCGGGGGGTTTGTCACAGAGACCCAGTACTTC. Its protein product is CASSLTSGGFVTETQYF.

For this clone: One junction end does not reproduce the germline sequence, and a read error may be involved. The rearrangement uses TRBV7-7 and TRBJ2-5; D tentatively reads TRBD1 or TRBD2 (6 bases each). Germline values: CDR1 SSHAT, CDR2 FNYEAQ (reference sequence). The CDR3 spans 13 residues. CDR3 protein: CASSFQGRETQYF. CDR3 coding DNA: TGTGCTAGCAGCTTCCAGGGGAGGGAGACCCAGTACTTC.

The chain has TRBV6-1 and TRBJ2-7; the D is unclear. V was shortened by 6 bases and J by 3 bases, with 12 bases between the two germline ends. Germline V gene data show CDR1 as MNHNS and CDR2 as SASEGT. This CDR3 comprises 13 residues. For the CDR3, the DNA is TGTGCCAGCAGGGTTCAACCGCTCTACGAGCAGTACTTC. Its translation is CASRVQPLYEQYF.

The CDR3 loop is CASSYSGNSGGNTIYF. CDR3 in DNA: TGTGCCAGCAGTTACTCAGGGAACAGTGGAGGAAACACCATATATTTT. The chain carries TRBV6-6 and TRBJ1-3, with D unresolved. Germline-derived CDR1 and CDR2 are MNHNY and SVGAGI (reference sequence). The ends were cut back, 0 bases at V and 4 bases at J, with 13 bases in the middle. This CDR3 region has 16 residues.

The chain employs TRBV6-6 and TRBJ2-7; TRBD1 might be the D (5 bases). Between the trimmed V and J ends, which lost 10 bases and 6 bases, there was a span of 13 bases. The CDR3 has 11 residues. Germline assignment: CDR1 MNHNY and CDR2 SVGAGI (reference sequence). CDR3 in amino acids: CATTQGTEQYF. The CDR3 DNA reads TGTGCCACCACTCAGGGTACCGAGCAGTACTTC.

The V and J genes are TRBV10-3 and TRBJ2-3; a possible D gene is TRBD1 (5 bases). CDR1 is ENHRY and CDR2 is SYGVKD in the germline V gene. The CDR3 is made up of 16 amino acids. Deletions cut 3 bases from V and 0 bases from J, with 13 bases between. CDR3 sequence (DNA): TGTGCCATCAGTGATCTGGCAGGGCAGAGCACAGATACGCAGTATTTT. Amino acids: CAISDLAGQSTDTQYF.

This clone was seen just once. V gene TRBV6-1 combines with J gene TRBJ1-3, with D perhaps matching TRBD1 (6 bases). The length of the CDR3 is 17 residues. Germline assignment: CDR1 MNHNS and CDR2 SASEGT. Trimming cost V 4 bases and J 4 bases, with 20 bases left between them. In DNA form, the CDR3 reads TGTGCCAGCAGTGGAAGACAGGCTACGTTTTCCGGAAACACCATATATTTT. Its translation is CASSGRQATFSGNTIYF.

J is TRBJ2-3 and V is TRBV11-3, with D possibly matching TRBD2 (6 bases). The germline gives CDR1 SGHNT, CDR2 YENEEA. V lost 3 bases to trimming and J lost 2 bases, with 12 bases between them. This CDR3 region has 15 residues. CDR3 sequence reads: CASSLEGRATDTQYF. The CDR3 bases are TGTGCCAGCAGCTTGGAGGGCCGGGCCACAGATACGCAGTATTTT.

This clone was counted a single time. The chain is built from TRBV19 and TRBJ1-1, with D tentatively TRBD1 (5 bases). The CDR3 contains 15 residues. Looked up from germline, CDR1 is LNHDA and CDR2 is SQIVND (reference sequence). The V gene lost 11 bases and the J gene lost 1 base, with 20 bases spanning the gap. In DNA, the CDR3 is TGTGCCTCCAAGGGGCAGGGCGATCCGAACACTGAAGCTTTCTTT. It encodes CASKGQGDPNTEAFF.

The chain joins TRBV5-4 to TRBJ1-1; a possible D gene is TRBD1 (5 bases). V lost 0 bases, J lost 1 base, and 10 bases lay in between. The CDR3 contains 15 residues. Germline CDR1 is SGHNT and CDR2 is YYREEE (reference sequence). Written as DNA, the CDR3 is TGTGCCAGCAGCTTGGGCCGGACAACGAACACTGAAGCTTTCTTT. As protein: CASSLGRTTNTEAFF. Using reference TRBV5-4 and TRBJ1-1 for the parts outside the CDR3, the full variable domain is ETGVTQSPTHLIKTRGQQVTLRCSSQSGHNTVSWYQQALGQGPQFIFQYYREEENGRGNFPPRFSGLQFPNYSSELNVNALELDDSALYLCASSLGRTTNTEAFFGQGTRLTVV.

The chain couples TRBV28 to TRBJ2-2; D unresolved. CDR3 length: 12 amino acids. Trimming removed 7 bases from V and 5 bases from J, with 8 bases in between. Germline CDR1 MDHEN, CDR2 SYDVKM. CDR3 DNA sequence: TGTGCCAGCATGAAGAGTACCGGGGAGCTGTTTTTT. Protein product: CASMKSTGELFF.

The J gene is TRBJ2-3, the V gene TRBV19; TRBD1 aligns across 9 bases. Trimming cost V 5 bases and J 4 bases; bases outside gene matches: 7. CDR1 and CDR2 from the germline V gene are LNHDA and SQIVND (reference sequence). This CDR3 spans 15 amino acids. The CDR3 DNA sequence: TGTGCCAGTAGTTCCGGGACAGGGAAAGCAGATACGCAGTATTTT. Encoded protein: CASSSGTGKADTQYF.

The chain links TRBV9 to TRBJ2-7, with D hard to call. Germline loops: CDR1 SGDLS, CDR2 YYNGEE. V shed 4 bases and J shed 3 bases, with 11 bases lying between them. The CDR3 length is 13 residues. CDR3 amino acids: CASSPDGLYEQYF. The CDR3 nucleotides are TGTGCCAGCAGCCCCGACGGGCTCTACGAGCAGTACTTC.